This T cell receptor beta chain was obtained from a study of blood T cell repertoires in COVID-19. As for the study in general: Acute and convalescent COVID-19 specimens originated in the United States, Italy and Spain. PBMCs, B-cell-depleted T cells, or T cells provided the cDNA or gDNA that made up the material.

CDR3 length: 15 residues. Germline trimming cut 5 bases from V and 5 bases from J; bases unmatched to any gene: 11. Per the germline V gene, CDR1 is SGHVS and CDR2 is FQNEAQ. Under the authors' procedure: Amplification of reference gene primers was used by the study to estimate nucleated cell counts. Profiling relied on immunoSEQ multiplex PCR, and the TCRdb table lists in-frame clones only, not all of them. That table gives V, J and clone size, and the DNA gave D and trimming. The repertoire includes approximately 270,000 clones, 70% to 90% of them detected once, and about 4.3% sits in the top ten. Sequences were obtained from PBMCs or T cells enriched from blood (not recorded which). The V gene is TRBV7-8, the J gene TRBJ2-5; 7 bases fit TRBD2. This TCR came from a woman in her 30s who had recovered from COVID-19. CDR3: CASSLLGNGRETQYF. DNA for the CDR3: TGTGCCAGCAGCCTCCTGGGTAACGGGAGGGAGACCCAGTACTTC.